The 17 T cell receptor beta chains below all came from one sample that was sequenced in a study of cytomegalovirus exposure and HLA in healthy donors. A multiplex PCR was run with 60 Vbeta primers and 13 Jbeta primers. Sequencing used immunoSEQ multiplex PCR; TCRdb keeps in-frame clones, though not all of them. The repertoire holds around 120,000 clones, over 60% seen once, with roughly 3.5% in the top ten. The sequenced material came from PBMCs. All receptors come from a woman aged 25 to 39 in good health and CMV-seropositive.

Only one count was recorded for this clone. The chain carries TRBV9 and TRBJ1-6; TRBD1 aligns across 7 bases. J gave up 7 bases and V 0 bases, and 1 base lay outside the gene matches. This CDR3 has 14 amino acids. CDR1 and CDR2 from the germline V gene are SGDLS and YYNGEE. CDR3 nucleotides: TGTGCCAGCAGCGTAGAGGGACAGAATTCACCCCTCCACTTT. It specifies CASSVEGQNSPLHF. Full variable domain (outside the CDR3, taken from reference TRBV9 and TRBJ1-6): DSGVTQTPKHLITATGQRVTLRCSPRSGDLSVYWYQQSLDQGLQFLIQYYNGEERAKGNILERFSAQQFPDLHSELNLSSLELGDSALYFCASSVEGQNSPLHFGNGTRLTVT.

The chain couples TRBV30 to TRBJ2-6; D call uncertain. The CDR3 runs to 13 residues. Trimming left V 3 bases short and J 4 bases short, with 7 bases between. The germline V gene encodes CDR1 GTSNPN and CDR2 SVGIG (reference sequence). The CDR3 spells CAWRVAGANVLTF. Here the CDR3 DNA reads TGTGCCTGGAGGGTAGCCGGGGCCAACGTCCTGACTTTC. The whole variable domain, remainder taken from reference TRBV30 and TRBJ2-6, is SQTIHQWPATLVQPVGSPLSLECTVEGTSNPNLYWYRQAAGRGLQLLFYSVGIGQISSEVPQNLSASRPQDRQFILSSKKLLLSDSGFYLCAWRVAGANVLTFGAGSRLTVL.

This chain links TRBV7-3 with TRBJ2-3; 12 bases fit TRBD2. This CDR3 is 16 amino acids long. V was pared by 4 bases and J by 0 bases, with 2 bases of the junction left unmatched. Germline lookup yields CDR1 SGHTA and CDR2 FQGTGA. The CDR3 nucleotides read TGTGCCAGCAGCTATGGACTAGCGGGAAGCACAGATACGCAGTATTTT. This sequence encodes CASSYGLAGSTDTQYF.

The chain couples TRBV4-3 to TRBJ2-5; TRBD1 matches at 8 bases. The germline gives CDR1 LGHNA, CDR2 YSLEER. Trimming at V came to 0 bases and at J to 4 bases, leaving 7 bases not matched to a gene. The CDR3 sequence is 16 residues long. In nucleotides, the CDR3 is TGCGCCAGCAGCCAAGAACTGGACCAGGGGGCAGAGACCCAGTACTTC. It is translated as CASSQELDQGAETQYF.

The rearrangement joins TRBV30 to TRBJ2-1; TRBD2 agrees at 7 bases. The V gene's germline CDR1 is GTSNPN and CDR2 SVGIG (reference sequence). CDR3 size: 14 residues. With 2 bases clipped from V and 4 bases from J, the junction kept 5 bases outside the gene matches. CDR3 loop: CAWSPLAIYNEQFF. The CDR3 DNA reads as TGTGCCTGGAGTCCACTAGCGATTTACAATGAGCAGTTCTTC.

This clone came up once. The J gene is TRBJ1-1, the V gene TRBV2; 12 bases match TRBD1. This CDR3 is 16 amino acids long. Unmatched junction bases numbered 10, after V lost 5 bases and J lost 6 bases. Germline assignment: CDR1 SNHLY and CDR2 FYNNEI. The CDR3 bases are TGTGCCAGCAGTCCTATGGGACAGGGGGCTCTATCTGAAGCTTTCTTT. Encoded protein: CASSPMGQGALSEAFF.

The chain links TRBV30 to TRBJ2-5, with 9 positions matching TRBD2. J lost 0 bases, V lost 4 bases, and 6 bases had no gene match. There are 15 residues in the CDR3. The germline CDR1 and CDR2 sequences are GTSNPN and SVGIG (reference sequence). In DNA form, the CDR3 reads TGTGCCTGGAATCGAAAGCGGGGGGACCAAGAGACCCAGTACTTC. This encodes CAWNRKRGDQETQYF.

This chain links TRBV6-6 with TRBJ2-5; possible D gene TRBD2, 5 bases. The germline gives CDR1 MNHNY, CDR2 SVGAGI (reference sequence). This CDR3 contains 13 residues. V lost 5 bases and J lost 3, with 10 bases in between. Here the CDR3 DNA reads TGTGCCAGCAGTCTAAGCGGAAAAGAGACCCAGTACTTC. It translates to CASSLSGKETQYF.

The chain carries TRBV5-1 and TRBJ2-6, with D uncertain. Germline V CDR1 and CDR2: SGHRS, YFSETQ. The CDR3 has 16 residues. Trimming removed 2 bases at V and 2 bases at J, with 11 bases between. This CDR3 is CASSLGQEAGANVLTF. The DNA of the CDR3 is TGCGCCAGCAGCTTAGGTCAGGAAGCTGGGGCCAACGTCCTGACTTTC.

The chain recombines TRBV29-1 with TRBJ1-1; D perhaps matches TRBD1 (6 bases). This CDR3 region has 13 residues. Germline V gives CDR1 SQVTM, CDR2 ANQGSEA. V lost 7 bases, J lost 5 bases, and 17 bases lay in between. The CDR3 bases are TGCAGCGCTCTAGGGGGTCCGGGTACTGAAGCTTTCTTT. It specifies CSALGGPGTEAFF.

The chain is built from TRBV27 and TRBJ2-3; 11 bases agree with TRBD2. The CDR3 consists of 20 residues. Unmatched junction bases numbered 23, after V lost 6 bases and J lost 6 bases. Germline V gives CDR1 MNHEY, CDR2 SMNVEV (reference sequence). The CDR3 protein is CASSRGGLAGGRNWVDTQYF. In nucleotides, the CDR3 is TGTGCCAGCAGCCGGGGAGGATTAGCGGGGGGGCGTAACTGGGTGGATACGCAGTATTTT.

J is TRBJ2-5 and V is TRBV5-1, with D maybe TRBD1 (6 bases). This CDR3 contains 16 residues. Between the trimmed V and J ends, which lost 2 bases and 4 bases, there was a span of 18 bases. From germline, CDR1 is SGHRS and CDR2 YFSETQ. This CDR3 reads CASSFRDTVTIETQYF. DNA for the CDR3: TGCGCCAGCAGCTTCCGGGACACTGTAACGATAGAGACCCAGTACTTC.

V gene TRBV7-2 combines with J gene TRBJ1-1; 10 bases match TRBD1. Germline CDR1 is SGHTA and CDR2 is FQGNSA. V was clipped by 4 bases and J by 9 bases; unmatched bases: 11. The CDR3 is made up of 15 amino acids. The CDR3 sequence is CASSSTGGGGGKAFF. DNA for the CDR3: TGTGCCAGCAGCTCGACAGGGGGCGGGGGGGGTAAAGCTTTCTTT.

J is TRBJ1-4 and V is TRBV2; D may be TRBD1 (6 bases). The germline V and J ends were trimmed by 3 bases and 7 bases, with 18 bases remaining between them. This CDR3 has 16 amino acids. Germline V gives CDR1 SNHLY, CDR2 FYNNEI. CDR3 coding DNA: TGTGCCAGCAGTGAGGGGGCGGGGGGTGTCAGTGAAAAACTGTTTTTT. Translated, it gives CASSEGAGGVSEKLFF.

Notes on this clone: Other nucleotide sequences from this sample produce the same CDR3. The chain is built from TRBV5-1 and TRBJ2-3; 9 bases fit TRBD1. Germline CDR1 is SGHRS and CDR2 is YFSETQ. The J segment lost 6 bases and the V segment lost 3 bases, leaving 8 bases of the junction unmatched. The CDR3 length is 15 residues. CDR3 sequence: CASSWGQGETDTQYF. CDR3 bases: TGCGCCAGCAGCTGGGGACAGGGAGAGACGGATACGCAGTATTTT.

V usage is TRBV19 and J usage is TRBJ1-5, with TRBD1 identical over 12 bases. Germline V gene data show CDR1 as LNHDA and CDR2 as SQIVND (reference sequence). J gave up 1 base and V 10 bases, and 8 bases lay outside the gene matches. This CDR3 comprises 16 residues. The CDR3 region is CATGGTGGTSNQPQHF. Written as DNA, the CDR3 is TGTGCCACCGGGGGGACAGGGGGCACCAGCAATCAGCCCCAGCATTTT.

This chain links TRBV4-2 with TRBJ2-1; weak D call: TRBD2 (6 bases). The CDR3 extends over 13 amino acids. The V end was cut by 3 bases, the J end by 7 bases, with 10 bases between. Germline CDR1 LGHNA, CDR2 YNFKEQ. CDR3 in DNA: TGTGCCAGCAGCCAGGTCGGGGGAAATGAGCAGTTCTTC. Its translation is CASSQVGGNEQFF.